A selection of T cell receptor beta chains follows, all from one sample in a study of OX40 agonist ivuxolimab in advanced cancers. Sequencing was performed with immunoSEQ multiplex PCR; in TCRdb, only in-frame clones are kept and a portion is missing. Among some 41,000 clones listed, around 89% were seen once. This specimen was CD4+ or CD8+ T cells sorted from blood, taken in a trial of the OX40 agonist ivuxolimab. The source is an adult with an advanced solid tumor such as melanoma, head and neck, liver or kidney cancer. The CDR3 runs from the conserved cysteine through the conserved F or W. A D gene is named only where the DNA matches it firmly. Not every row has a clone size; where given, it reads once, few, many or a size class.

j_call clone_size d_call v_call cdr3_aa cdr3_nt
TRBJ2-7 . TRBD1 TRBV7-9 CASSWTGGLGEQYF TGTGCCAGCAGCTGGACAGGGGGCCTGGGGGAGCAGTACTTC
TRBJ1-1 few . TRBV5-1 CASRVKENTEAFF TGCGCCAGCAGAGTGAAGGAGAACACTGAAGCTTTCTTT
TRBJ1-2 . TRBD1 TRBV10-3 CAISETGQGANYGYTF TGTGCCATCAGTGAGACTGGACAGGGTGCCAACTATGGCTACACCTTC
TRBJ2-3 . . TRBV6-1 CASSGRGWGEVDTQYF TGTGCCAGCAGTGGTCGGGGGTGGGGAGAAGTGGATACGCAGTATTTT
TRBJ2-1 . . TRBV2 CASSEFTYNEQFF TGTGCCAGCAGTGAATTTACCTACAATGAGCAGTTCTTC
TRBJ1-6 . TRBD1 TRBV6-5 CASRTGFNSPLHF TGTGCCAGCAGGACAGGGTTTAATTCACCCCTCCACTTT
TRBJ1-1 . . TRBV11-2 CASSSTDGGQNTEAFF TGTGCCAGCAGCTCTACGGACGGAGGACAGAACACTGAAGCTTTCTTT
TRBJ1-2 . . TRBV6-1 CASSEGGPSYGYTF TGTGCCAGCAGTGAAGGGGGGCCTTCCTATGGCTACACCTTC
TRBJ2-3 . TRBD1 TRBV7-6 CASSLGTGIDTQYF TGTGCCAGCAGCCTGGGGACAGGGATAGACACGCAGTATTTT
TRBJ1-2 . . TRBV5-1 CASSLTGTDGYTF TGCGCCAGCAGCTTAACCGGGACGGATGGCTACACCTTC
TRBJ1-2 . TRBD1 TRBV18 CASSPDRYYGYTF TGTGCCAGCTCACCGGACAGGTACTATGGCTACACCTTC
TRBJ1-2 . . TRBV29-1 CSVRRRQDGYTF TGCAGCGTCCGCAGGCGTCAGGATGGCTACACCTTC
TRBJ1-2 . . TRBV18 CASSPGADLNYGYTF TGTGCCAGCTCACCAGGGGCTGATCTTAACTATGGCTACACCTTC
TRBJ1-5 few . TRBV6-5 CASSPGFVEQPQHF TGTGCCAGCAGCCCCGGCTTTGTCGAACAGCCCCAGCATTTT
TRBJ1-1 . TRBD1 TRBV6-1 CASSPQGGREAFF TGTGCCAGCAGCCCACAGGGGGGCCGTGAAGCTTTCTTT
TRBJ1-4 . . TRBV7-2 CASSWDGRDEKLFF TGTGCCAGCAGCTGGGACGGAAGGGATGAAAAACTGTTTTTT
TRBJ1-5 . TRBD1 TRBV4-2 CASSLTGENQPQHF TGTGCCAGCAGCCTCACAGGGGAGAATCAGCCCCAGCATTTT
TRBJ1-6 . . TRBV7-9 CASSQYGGGNSPLHF TGTGCCAGCAGCCAATACGGCGGGGGGAATTCACCCCTCCACTTT
TRBJ2-4 . . TRBV2 CASSEELGVENIQYF TGTGCCAGCAGTGAAGAATTGGGGGTCGAAAACATTCAGTACTTC
TRBJ1-2 . . TRBV7-9 CASSPTRVGMDGYTF TGTGCCAGCAGCCCGACACGGGTGGGGATGGATGGCTACACCTTC
TRBJ2-3 . . TRBV5-4 CASSLSTDTQYF TGTGCCAGCAGCCTTAGCACAGATACGCAGTATTTT
TRBJ2-3 few . TRBV6-5 CASARGSFDTQYF TGTGCCAGCGCTAGGGGGAGTTTCGATACGCAGTATTTT
TRBJ1-4 once TRBD1 TRBV10-3 CAISDRGDEKLFF TGTGCCATCAGTGACAGGGGGGATGAAAAACTGTTTTTT
TRBJ1-3 . . TRBV7-9 CASSIRDTSSGNTIYF TGTGCCAGCAGCATACGGGACACCAGCTCTGGAAACACCATATATTTT
TRBJ2-5 . . TRBV10-3 CAISEGRRAQYF TGTGCCATCAGTGAGGGCAGGAGGGCCCAGTACTTC
TRBJ2-5 . TRBD1 TRBV5-1 CASSFGTEETQYF TGCGCCAGCAGCTTCGGGACAGAAGAGACCCAGTACTTC
TRBJ2-5 . TRBD1 TRBV19 CASSPTGGQETQYF TGTGCCAGTAGCCCCACAGGGGGCCAAGAGACCCAGTACTTC
TRBJ2-1 . . TRBV12-5 CASGLEAYNEQFF TGTGCTAGTGGTTTGGAAGCATACAATGAGCAGTTCTTC
TRBJ1-2 . TRBD1 TRBV7-3 CASSLSPGGNYGYTF TGTGCCAGCAGCTTAAGCCCAGGGGGAAACTATGGCTACACCTTC
TRBJ1-5 . . TRBV7-2 CASSYDQGRQPQHF TGTGCCAGCAGTTACGATCAGGGACGGCAGCCCCAGCATTTT
TRBJ2-3 . . TRBV7-8 CASSLAGGGSTDTQYF TGTGCCAGCAGCTTAGCGGGGGGCGGTAGCACAGATACGCAGTATTTT
TRBJ1-6 . . TRBV28 CASSQQGRNSPLHF TGTGCCAGCAGTCAACAGGGACGGAATTCACCCCTCCACTTT
TRBJ1-1 . TRBD1 TRBV7-9 CASSPQGPLRVF TGTGCCAGCAGCCCACAGGGGCCCCTGCGAGTCTTT
TRBJ2-6 . . TRBV5-6 CGSASISSSGLRANVLTF TGTGGGTCAGCCTCTATCTCATCCTCTGGGCTCCGGGCCAACGTCCTGACTTTC
TRBJ1-4 . . TRBV25-1 CASTRARDEKLFF TGTGCCAGCACGAGAGCCCGGGACGAAAAACTGTTTTTT
TRBJ2-5 . . TRBV7-2 CASSLGTGSQETQYF TGTGCCAGCAGCTTAGGTACAGGGTCCCAAGAGACCCAGTACTTC
TRBJ1-1 . . TRBV9 CASSAPGGVNTEAFF TGTGCCAGCAGCGCCCCGGGGGGGGTGAACACTGAAGCTTTCTTT
TRBJ1-6 . TRBD1 TRBV7-2 CASSIQQGAQSPLHF TGTGCCAGCAGCATCCAACAGGGGGCTCAATCACCCCTCCACTTT
TRBJ2-7 . . TRBV27 CASRQGGLAAHEQYF TGTGCCAGCAGACAGGGGGGCCTAGCGGCCCACGAGCAGTACTTC
TRBJ1-2 . . TRBV28 CASRTRGKNYGYTF TGTGCCAGCAGAACCCGGGGGAAGAACTATGGCTACACCTTC
TRBJ2-3 . TRBD2 TRBV6-6 CASSPGGASDTQYF TGTGCCAGCAGTCCGGGGGGAGCTTCAGATACGCAGTATTTT
TRBJ2-1 . . TRBV7-3 CASSLPGQNEQFF TGTGCCAGCAGCCTCCCCGGGCAGAATGAGCAGTTCTTC
TRBJ2-1 . . TRBV6-6 CASSYMAGSYNEQFF TGTGCCAGCAGTTATATGGCGGGGTCCTACAATGAGCAGTTCTTC
TRBJ2-3 once . TRBV4-2 CASSPRGPGQKSTDTQYF TGTGCCAGCAGCCCACGGGGGCCGGGACAGAAAAGCACAGATACGCAGTATTTT
TRBJ2-7 few . TRBV5-4 CASSLRGEQYF TGTGCCAGCAGCCTCCGGGGAGAGCAGTACTTC
TRBJ1-3 . . TRBV2 CASRGETPSGGNTIYF TGTGCCAGCAGGGGAGAGACCCCCTCTGGTGGAAACACCATATATTTT
TRBJ2-2 . . TRBV9 CASSSFGSPNTGELFF TGTGCCAGCAGCTCCTTTGGGTCGCCGAACACCGGGGAGCTGTTTTTT
TRBJ1-4 . TRBD1 TRBV6-5 CASSPRDSNEKLFF TGTGCCAGCAGTCCCCGGGACAGTAATGAAAAACTGTTTTTT
TRBJ1-2 . . TRBV19 CASSLGNGYTF TGTGCCAGTAGTCTGGGTAATGGCTACACCTTC
TRBJ2-2 . . TRBV29-1 CSVEDPLGSNTGELFF TGCAGCGTTGAAGATCCCCTAGGATCGAACACCGGGGAGCTGTTTTTT
TRBJ2-5 . . TRBV6-6 CASTEQETQYF TGTGCCAGCACCGAACAAGAGACCCAGTACTTC
TRBJ1-6 once . TRBV10-3 CAMSDSRGSSPLHF TGTGCCATGTCCGACTCACGTGGGAGTTCACCCCTCCACTTT
TRBJ2-2 . . TRBV5-4 CASSLGGYSSGELFF TGTGCCAGCAGCTTGGGAGGGTATAGCTCCGGGGAGCTGTTTTTT
TRBJ1-5 . TRBD1 TRBV28 CASNKVDRDYQPQHF TGTGCCAGCAATAAAGTGGACAGGGATTATCAGCCCCAGCATTTT
TRBJ1-1 few TRBD1 TRBV29-1 CSGGQMNTEAFF TGCAGCGGGGGACAGATGAACACTGAAGCTTTCTTT
TRBJ1-5 . TRBD1 TRBV5-1 CASSLIPGQTQPQHF TGCGCCAGCAGCTTAATTCCGGGACAGACACAGCCCCAGCATTTT
TRBJ2-5 . . TRBV5-1 CASSLGGRQETQYF TGCGCCAGCAGCTTGGGGGGTCGGCAAGAGACCCAGTACTTC
TRBJ2-3 . . TRBV7-9 CASSGQGGGAADTQYF TGTGCCAGCAGCGGACAGGGCGGGGGGGCCGCAGATACGCAGTATTTT
TRBJ2-5 . TRBD1 TRBV28 CASSPWTGRETQYF TGTGCCAGCAGTCCCTGGACAGGGAGAGAGACCCAGTACTTC
TRBJ2-5 . TRBD2 TRBV4-2 CASSRLAGGAGETQYF TGTGCCAGCAGCCGACTAGCCGGGGGGGCGGGGGAGACCCAGTACTTC